This T cell receptor beta chain was found in a study of OX40 agonist ivuxolimab in advanced cancers. Overall study findings and caveats: Both blood CD4+ and CD8+ T cells showed clonal growth by week 6 at 0.1 to 3.0 mg/kg. The investigators did not determine what antigen specificity the expanded peripheral T cells had.

V lost 0 bases and J 13 bases, leaving 18 bases between the germline ends. This CDR3 has 14 residues. CDR1 and CDR2 (germline): WSHSY, SAAADI. About this clone itself: The antigen is not known.

Method: immunoSEQ multiplex PCR; TCRdb's copy keeps in-frame clones and lacks some. The table records around 90,000 clones, around 86% of them present only once. The input for sequencing was CD4+ or CD8+ T cells sorted from blood, taken in a trial of the OX40 agonist ivuxolimab. This rearrangement joins TRBV10-2 to TRBJ1-2, with D possibly being TRBD1 (6 bases). This TCR came from an adult with an advanced solid tumor such as melanoma, head and neck, liver or kidney cancer. CDR3 sequence: CASSESMAGEGGTF. In nucleotides, the CDR3 is TGCGCCAGCAGTGAGTCTATGGCAGGAGAAGGGGGCACCTTC.